Below, 19 T cell receptor beta chains from the same sample are listed, as sequenced in a study of T cell changes during pregnancy in multiple sclerosis. Clones were read by immunoSEQ multiplex PCR, and TCRdb kept only the in-frame ones, dropping some. In the table there are some 48,000 clones, 85% to 95% of which are singletons. Sequencing used CD4+ T cells from peripheral blood mononuclear cells, obtained after pregnancy. The receptor set was obtained from a female donor in good health, enrolled as a control in a pregnancy study.

The chain couples TRBV29-1 to TRBJ2-5; 10 bases are a match to TRBD1. Germline CDR1 is SQVTM and CDR2 is ANQGSEA. The J segment lost 6 bases and the V segment lost 4 bases, leaving 11 bases of the junction unmatched. This CDR3 comprises 15 residues. CDR3 nucleotide sequence: TGCAGCGTTGGCGACAGGGGGCCCGGCGGGAAGACCCAGTACTTC. The encoded protein is CSVGDRGPGGKTQYF.

The V gene is TRBV10-3, the J gene TRBJ2-3, with a weak D call TRBD1 (6 bases). Germline CDR1 is ENHRY and CDR2 is SYGVKD. V lost 5 bases, J lost 6 bases, and 12 bases lay in between. The CDR3 is 13 amino acids. CDR3 sequence: CAISYRESDTQYF. The CDR3 bases are TGTGCCATCAGTTACAGGGAGAGCGATACGCAGTATTTT.

Worth noting for this clone: Sequence at one end of the junction differs from germline and may be a read error. The CDR3 DNA is TGTGCCAGCAGGTTGGGGCTAGCGGGGCAAGAGACCCAGTACTTC. Protein product: CASRLGLAGQETQYF. The V and J genes are TRBV5-4 and TRBJ2-5, with 9 bases lining up with TRBD2. Germline V CDR1 and CDR2: SGHNT, YYREEE (reference sequence). This CDR3 is 15 amino acids long.

This chain connects TRBV6-4 to TRBJ2-3; unclear D gene. Germline loops: CDR1 MRHNA, CDR2 SNTAGT. The V gene lost 0 bases and the J gene lost 3 bases, with 10 bases spanning the gap. The CDR3 runs to 15 residues. CDR3 bases: TGTGCCAGCAGTGACTCGATCCCCGGTACAGATACGCAGTATTTT. Its protein is CASSDSIPGTDTQYF.

The chain is built from TRBV11-3 and TRBJ1-5; perhaps TRBD1 as D (6 bases). CDR3 size: 13 residues. Germline loops: CDR1 SGHNT, CDR2 YENEEA. The V and J ends lost 5 bases and 5 bases respectively, with 10 bases between them. The CDR3 reads CASSPQGDQPQHF. CDR3 coding DNA: TGTGCCAGCAGCCCACAGGGTGATCAGCCCCAGCATTTT.

A word on this clone: Other DNA sequences from this sample encode an identical CDR3 as well. The chain recombines TRBV7-9 with TRBJ2-3; 9 nucleotides line up with TRBD1. The junction had 6 bases not matched to a gene; V was cut back by 5 bases and J by 3 bases. This CDR3 is built from 15 residues. Germline lookup yields CDR1 SEHNR and CDR2 FQNEAQ (reference sequence). The CDR3 DNA reads as TGTGCCAGCAGCCCACAGGGGGCGATGACAGATACGCAGTATTTT. Encoded protein: CASSPQGAMTDTQYF.

V and J are TRBV7-8 and TRBJ2-7; 8 nucleotides match TRBD1. V was pared by 2 bases and J by 10 bases, with 16 bases of the junction left unmatched. CDR1 and CDR2 from the germline V gene are SGHVS and FQNEAQ. The CDR3 consists of 16 residues. The CDR3 bases are TGTGCCAGCAGCTTAAATCGGGTTACCGGGACAGGAATACAGTACTTC. Its translation: CASSLNRVTGTGIQYF.

The chain employs TRBV28 and TRBJ1-2; D is possibly TRBD1 (6 bases). CDR3 length: 14 amino acids. Germline V gives CDR1 MDHEN, CDR2 SYDVKM. V was trimmed by 3 bases and J by 6 bases, leaving 14 bases between them. CDR3 in DNA: TGTGCCAGCAGTTTGGGGTGGGGGCAGGATGGCTACACCTTC. It yields the protein CASSLGWGQDGYTF.

This clone has only one observation. V gene TRBV2 combines with J gene TRBJ2-7, with TRBD1 matching over 11 bases. In germline, CDR1 is SNHLY, CDR2 FYNNEI. V was clipped by 0 bases and J by 0 bases; unmatched bases: 4. The CDR3 covers 17 residues. The CDR3 sequence: CASSEASGTGGSYEQYF. The CDR3 DNA is TGTGCCAGCAGTGAAGCATCAGGGACAGGGGGCTCCTACGAGCAGTACTTC.

V gene TRBV6-4 combines with J gene TRBJ2-3, with no clear D. CDR1 is MRHNA, CDR2 SNTAGT, per germline. V lost 4 bases, J lost 6 bases, and 14 bases lay in between. The CDR3 runs 14 residues. CDR3 in DNA: TGTGCCAGCAGTGCCACCCCTACCTTTGATACGCAGTATTTT. It translates to CASSATPTFDTQYF.

The V gene is TRBV29-1, the J gene TRBJ2-1, with D tentatively TRBD2 (5 bases). Germline V gene lookup returns CDR1 SQVTM and CDR2 ANQGSEA. This CDR3 contains 12 residues. Trimming stripped 7 bases from V and 0 bases from J, with 7 bases between. The CDR3 here is CSAGSSYNEQFF. CDR3 in DNA: TGCAGCGCTGGGAGCTCCTACAATGAGCAGTTCTTC.

The V gene is TRBV7-2, the J gene TRBJ2-3; 9 nucleotides align to TRBD2. The CDR3 extends over 15 amino acids. V shed 1 base, J shed 6 bases, and the junction held 5 bases outside the gene matches. In germline, CDR1 is SGHTA, CDR2 FQGNSA. In DNA form, the CDR3 reads TGTGCCAGCAGCTTAGTAGCGGGAGCGGGGGATACGCAGTATTTT. Amino acid sequence: CASSLVAGAGDTQYF.

This clone showed up just once. This rearrangement joins TRBV6-5 to TRBJ2-5; 8 nucleotides line up with TRBD2. Germline V gives CDR1 MNHEY, CDR2 SVGAGI. The junction had 7 bases not matched to a gene; V was cut back by 4 bases and J by 0 bases. The CDR3 sequence is 16 residues long. The DNA for the CDR3 is TGTGCCAGCAGTTTCGGACTAGCTATACACCAAGAGACCCAGTACTTC. This encodes CASSFGLAIHQETQYF.

The chain joins TRBV6-6 to TRBJ1-1; D is perhaps TRBD1 (6 bases). V was trimmed by 5 bases and J by 6 bases, leaving 13 bases between them. Germline lookup yields CDR1 MNHNY and CDR2 SVGAGI (reference sequence). The CDR3 spans 13 residues. The CDR3 region has the DNA TGTGCCAGCAGTCCGATAGAGGGGGCTGAAGCTTTCTTT. Translation: CASSPIEGAEAFF.

This clone was seen a handful of times. This chain links TRBV7-8 with TRBJ2-1; D possibly corresponds to TRBD2 (5 bases). The germline gives CDR1 SGHVS, CDR2 FQNEAQ. V was cut by 2 bases and J by 2 bases, with 13 bases left in between. CDR3 size: 16 residues. The CDR3 nucleotides read TGTGCCAGCAGCTTACGTCCAGCGGAGACCTACAATGAGCAGTTCTTC. Translation: CASSLRPAETYNEQFF. The whole variable domain, remainder taken from reference TRBV7-8 and TRBJ2-1, is GAGVSQSPRYKVAKRGQDVALRCDPISGHVSLFWYQQALGQGPEFLTYFQNEAQLDKSGLPSDRFFAERPEGSVSTLKIQRTQQEDSAVYLCASSLRPAETYNEQFFGPGTRLTVL.

The chain carries TRBV27 and TRBJ2-3; D may be TRBD2 (5 bases). The length of the CDR3 is 14 residues. V gave up 7 bases and J gave up 0 bases, with 11 bases separating them. In germline, CDR1 is MNHEY, CDR2 SMNVEV (reference sequence). The CDR3 here is CASIPGDSTDTQYF. The CDR3 coding sequence is TGTGCCAGCATTCCCGGGGATAGCACAGATACGCAGTATTTT.

V gene TRBV19 combines with J gene TRBJ2-7; TRBD1 matches at 9 bases. Trimming cost V 4 bases and J 5 bases; bases outside gene matches: 6. Germline CDR1 LNHDA, CDR2 SQIVND (reference sequence). The CDR3 contains 14 residues. The CDR3, as DNA: TGTGCCAGTAGTAGAAACAGGGGGCAGAACGAGCAGTACTTC. Translation: CASSRNRGQNEQYF. Supplemented by reference TRBV19 and TRBJ2-7, the full variable domain reads DGGITQSPKYLFRKEGQNVTLSCEQNLNHDAMYWYRQDPGQGLRLIYYSQIVNDFQKGDIAEGYSVSREKKESFPLTVTSAQKNPTAFYLCASSRNRGQNEQYFGPGTRLTVT.

J is TRBJ2-7 and V is TRBV18; possibly TRBD2 for D (6 bases). The CDR3 totals 14 residues. Germline CDR1 KGHSH, CDR2 LQKENI. The germline V and J ends were trimmed by 2 bases and 6 bases, with 14 bases remaining between them. CDR3 sequence: CASSPAGLGSEQYF. The CDR3 coding sequence is TGTGCCAGCTCACCAGCGGGACTCGGGAGCGAGCAGTACTTC.

The chain employs TRBV28 and TRBJ2-7, with D possibly TRBD1 on 6 matching bases. Germline V lookup: CDR1 MDHEN, CDR2 SYDVKM. V shed 7 bases and J shed 4 bases, with 14 bases lying between them. The CDR3 is made up of 13 amino acids. The CDR3 region is CASTRDNKYEQYF. Written as DNA, the CDR3 is TGTGCCAGCACTCGGGACAATAAATACGAGCAGTACTTC.